Many counts were recorded for the clone carrying this T cell receptor (beta chain). Its antigen remains unidentified. These data are taken from a study of T cells in Graves' hyperthyroidism and ophthalmopathy. Study-wide results and caveats: The model forecast ophthalmopathy, anticipating it by a median around 6.5 months before onset.

Germline loops: CDR1 SEHNR, CDR2 FQNEAQ (reference sequence). The CDR3 consists of 15 residues. The V segment lost 6 bases and the J segment 7 bases; nucleotides outside the gene matches: 10. Researchers amplified the TCR beta CDR3 regions from RNA transcripts. HTBI primers were employed in a first-round RT-PCR of the TCR CDR3. TCRdb re-derived calls from the multiplex PCR reads in MiXCR, one entry per CDR3 protein. This sample has about 360,000 distinct CDR3 sequences, with less than 15% found just once. The chain uses TRBV7-9 and TRBJ2-7, with 12 bases lining up with TRBD1. Sequencing was done on a sample of blood. This TCR came from a woman between 18 and 30 years old with Graves' hyperthyroidism. This CDR3 is CASRAGDRGLHEQYF. In DNA form, the CDR3 reads TGTGCCAGCAGGGCCGGGGACAGGGGGCTTCATGAGCAGTACTTC.